What follows are 32 T cell receptor beta chains derived from one specimen sequenced in a study of blood T cell repertoires in COVID-19 (dated by TCRdb to 2020 to 2022). Library preparation used the immunoSEQ multiplex PCR assay. What TCRdb holds here is the immuneACCESS table cut down to in-frame rearrangements. Part of the clones is not present; checked against another copy, under half of the missing clones reflect an unresolved V gene, and the others are unexplained. The sample has more than 250,000 clones on record, 86% of them singletons. Of the sample, less than 4% is held by the ten largest clones. Sequencing used peripheral blood. The receptors were sampled from a man between 18 and 29 years old with active or convalescent COVID-19.

The chain is built from TRBV21-1 and TRBJ1-6. TRBV21-1 is classified as a pseudogene. This CDR3 region has 19 residues. The DNA for the CDR3 is TGTGCCAGCAGCAAAGTTGGCGGTGGAGGGAGCTCCTATAATTCACCCCTCCACTTT. Amino acids: CASSKVGGGGSSYNSPLHF.

The genes are TRBV5-1 and TRBJ2-2, with 10 bases identical to TRBD2. The CDR3 contains 16 residues. The J segment lost 4 bases and the V segment lost 4 bases, leaving 7 bases of the junction unmatched. Germline loops: CDR1 SGHRS, CDR2 YFSETQ. The CDR3 nucleotides are TGCGCCAGCAGCCCCCAGCGGGGGGGACGCACCGGGGAGCTGTTTTTT. This encodes CASSPQRGGRTGELFF. The entire variable domain, with the rest obtained from reference TRBV5-1 and TRBJ2-2, is as follows: KAGVTQTPRYLIKTRGQQVTLSCSPISGHRSVSWYQQTPGQGLQFLFEYFSETQRNKGNFPGRFSGRQFSNSRSEMNVSTLELGDSALYLCASSPQRGGRTGELFFGEGSRLTVL.

The chain joins TRBV4-2 to TRBJ2-3, with D possibly matching TRBD1 (5 bases). Germline V gene sequence: CDR1 LGHNA, CDR2 YNFKEQ. The CDR3 is 15 residues long. V was pared by 1 base and J by 1 base, with 9 bases between. CDR3 in DNA: TGTGCCAGCAGCCAAGTCGGCAGGGGCACAGATACGCAGTATTTT. This codes for CASSQVGRGTDTQYF.

The chain recombines TRBV29-1 with TRBJ1-2; the D is unclear. This CDR3 comprises 11 residues. Trimming took off 4 bases at V and 3 bases at J, with 6 bases between the two ends. Germline lookup yields CDR1 SQVTM and CDR2 ANQGSEA. For the CDR3, the DNA is TGCAGCGTTGGCGAGTACTATGGCTACACCTTC. It specifies CSVGEYYGYTF.

The V gene is TRBV10-3, the J gene TRBJ2-1, with 10 bases fitting TRBD2. Germline loops: CDR1 ENHRY, CDR2 SYGVKD. After removal of 4 bases from V and 0 bases from J, the junction contained 3 bases not matched to a gene. This CDR3 spans 16 amino acids. CDR3 DNA sequence: TGTGCCATCAGTGCTAGCGGGGGATCCTCCTACAATGAGCAGTTCTTC. Protein: CAISASGGSSYNEQFF.

The chain employs TRBV6-6 and TRBJ1-2; a weak D match, TRBD1 (5 bases). The CDR3 runs to 13 residues. V gave up 2 bases and J gave up 9 bases, with 13 bases separating them. CDR1 and CDR2 (germline): MNHNY, SVGAGI (reference sequence). The CDR3 DNA reads TGTGCCAGCAGTTACCCCTCGGACACTAGCTACACCTTC. Amino acid sequence: CASSYPSDTSYTF.

This chain links TRBV7-2 with TRBJ2-1, with a tentative D call TRBD2 (6 bases). In germline, CDR1 is SGHTA, CDR2 FQGNSA. The germline V and J ends were trimmed by 4 bases and 8 bases, with 12 bases remaining between them. CDR3 size: 13 residues. The CDR3 region is CASSSGTFDEQFF. Written as DNA, the CDR3 is TGTGCCAGCAGCTCCGGGACTTTCGATGAGCAGTTCTTC.

The rearrangement links TRBV19 to TRBJ2-5; D unclear. Germline CDR1 is LNHDA and CDR2 is SQIVND (reference sequence). V lost 5 bases and J lost 5, with 9 bases in between. The CDR3 consists of 12 residues. CDR3 DNA sequence: TGTGCCAGTAGTCGTCGTCAGGAGACCCAGTACTTC. This codes for CASSRRQETQYF. Supplemented by reference TRBV19 and TRBJ2-5, the full variable domain reads DGGITQSPKYLFRKEGQNVTLSCEQNLNHDAMYWYRQDPGQGLRLIYYSQIVNDFQKGDIAEGYSVSREKKESFPLTVTSAQKNPTAFYLCASSRRQETQYFGPGTRLLVL.

The chain uses TRBV3-1 (or the pseudogene TRBV3-2) and TRBJ2-7; TRBD2 matches at 8 bases. The CDR3 length is 15 residues. CDR1 is LGHDT, CDR2 YNNKEL, per germline (reference sequence). V lost 2 bases to trimming and J lost 0 bases; unmatched junction nucleotides: 3. The CDR3 loop is CASSQRSGSSYEQYF. The DNA of the CDR3 is TGTGCCAGCAGCCAAAGAAGCGGGAGCTCCTACGAGCAGTACTTC.

As regards this clone: The same CDR3 also results from other DNA sequences found in this sample. V usage is TRBV27 and J usage is TRBJ2-2, with 7 bases fitting TRBD1. J lost 6 bases, V lost 2 bases, and 0 bases had no gene match. Germline-derived CDR1 and CDR2 are MNHEY and SMNVEV (reference sequence). The CDR3 totals 13 residues. The CDR3 sequence is CASSLQGAGELFF. DNA for the CDR3: TGTGCCAGCAGTTTACAGGGGGCCGGGGAGCTGTTTTTT.

The chain couples TRBV5-6 to TRBJ2-3, with 11 bases that match TRBD2. From germline, CDR1 is SGHDT and CDR2 YYEEEE. V lost 6 bases to trimming and J lost 1 base; unmatched junction nucleotides: 10. The CDR3 runs to 17 residues. The CDR3 DNA reads TGTGCCAGCATCCCGACAGGGGGACTAGCGGGCACAGATACGCAGTATTTT. This translates into CASIPTGGLAGTDTQYF.

A single count supports this clone. V is TRBV30 and J is TRBJ2-3; TRBD2 matches at 13 bases. The V segment lost 1 base and the J segment 4 bases; nucleotides outside the gene matches: 5. CDR1 is GTSNPN and CDR2 is SVGIG in the germline V gene (reference sequence). The CDR3 contains 16 residues. The CDR3 DNA follows: TGTGCCTGGAGTGGGACTGGACTAGCGGGAGCAGATACGCAGTATTTT. Translating gives CAWSGTGLAGADTQYF.

The chain combines TRBV19 with TRBJ1-1, with D unresolved. Germline V gives CDR1 LNHDA, CDR2 SQIVND (reference sequence). The CDR3 extends over 14 amino acids. Trimming left V 7 bases short and J 5 bases short, with 17 bases between. CDR3 coding DNA: TGTGCCAGTAAGAGGAACTATCGAGGGACTGAAGCTTTCTTT. This translates into CASKRNYRGTEAFF.

The rearrangement links TRBV7-9 to TRBJ1-6; the D gene is possibly TRBD1 (6 bases). V was clipped by 2 bases and J by 10 bases, with 12 bases between them. The CDR3 runs 14 residues. Germline lookup yields CDR1 SEHNR and CDR2 FQNEAQ (reference sequence). CDR3 sequence: CASSLSNRDSPLHF. The CDR3 DNA follows: TGTGCCAGCAGCTTATCGAACAGGGACTCACCCCTCCACTTT.

This sequence joins TRBV6-5 and TRBJ2-7; 7 bases map to TRBD2. This CDR3 comprises 15 residues. Germline V gene lookup returns CDR1 MNHEY and CDR2 SVGAGI. V gave up 5 bases and J gave up 2 bases; unmatched junction bases: 9. CDR3 residues: CASSHRGDQAYEQYF. In DNA, the CDR3 is TGTGCCAGCAGTCACCGGGGGGACCAAGCCTACGAGCAGTACTTC.

CDR3 DNA sequence: TGTGCCAGCAGCCTCGGTGGGGCGGGGGGAAAGGACGAGCAGTACTTC. It encodes CASSLGGAGGKDEQYF. The chain couples TRBV28 to TRBJ2-7; 8 positions agree with TRBD2. After removal of 6 bases from V and 5 bases from J, the junction contained 15 bases not matched to a gene. From germline, CDR1 is MDHEN and CDR2 SYDVKM. CDR3 length: 16 residues.

The chain has TRBV21-1 and TRBJ2-7; no check of the table's D call, TRBD1, against the DNA was made. TRBV21-1 is given as a pseudogene. The CDR3 is made up of 14 amino acids. CDR3 in amino acids: CASSEPGANYEQYF. In DNA, the CDR3 is TGTGCCAGCAGCGAGCCAGGGGCGAACTACGAGCAGTACTTC.

The rearrangement joins TRBV5-1 to TRBJ1-1, with 7 bases matching TRBD1. With 8 bases clipped from V and 2 bases from J, the junction kept 3 bases outside the gene matches. CDR1 and CDR2 from the germline V gene are SGHRS and YFSETQ. CDR3 size: 12 residues. CDR3 protein: CASRQGNTEAFF. CDR3 coding DNA: TGCGCCAGTAGACAGGGAAACACTGAAGCTTTCTTT.

For the CDR3, the DNA is TGTGCCAGCTTCCTGGGACAGAGTACCACCGGGGAGCTGTTTTTT. The encoded protein is CASFLGQSTTGELFF. The chain uses TRBV6-5 and TRBJ2-2; 7 positions agree with TRBD1. V lost 8 bases and J lost 4; bases outside the gene matches: 10. The germline CDR1 and CDR2 sequences are MNHEY and SVGAGI. The CDR3 contains 15 residues.

In DNA form, the CDR3 reads TGCGCCAGCAGCCGGGTTGGGGGAGGTGAGCAGTACTTC. Its translation: CASSRVGGGEQYF. This chain uses TRBV5-1 with TRBJ2-7, with D perhaps TRBD2 (6 bases). The CDR3 runs 13 residues. V gave up 4 bases and J gave up 7 bases, with 15 bases separating them. The germline CDR1 and CDR2 sequences are SGHRS and YFSETQ.

The chain couples TRBV5-4 to TRBJ2-3; tentatively, D is TRBD1 (5 bases). Trimming pared 4 bases from V and 4 bases from J, leaving 16 bases between. The CDR3 runs 15 residues. Per the germline V gene, CDR1 is SGHNT and CDR2 is YYREEE (reference sequence). For the CDR3, the DNA is TGTGCCAGCAGCACCGGTGGGCAGGGCCCAGATACGCAGTATTTT. Translated: CASSTGGQGPDTQYF.

V gene TRBV12-3 or TRBV12-4 combines with J gene TRBJ1-1, with 8 bases aligning to TRBD1. The CDR3 has 12 residues. Losses at the gene ends were 3 bases for V and 10 bases for J; bases not matched to a gene: 4. The CDR3 DNA follows: TGTGCCAGCAGTTTTTCCGGGACAGGAGCTTTCTTT. This encodes CASSFSGTGAFF.

The chain employs TRBV7-9 and TRBJ1-6, with D unresolved. Germline V lookup: CDR1 SEHNR, CDR2 FQNEAQ (reference sequence). The CDR3 sequence is 13 residues long. The V end lost 1 base, the J end lost 12 bases, and 10 bases lay between the germline ends. This CDR3 reads CASSLGEVRPLHF. The CDR3 DNA reads TGTGCCAGCAGCTTAGGGGAGGTCCGACCCCTCCACTTT.

The chain couples TRBV3-1 (or the pseudogene TRBV3-2) to TRBJ2-5, with D possibly matching TRBD1 (5 bases). Germline V gives CDR1 LGHDT, CDR2 YNNKEL (reference sequence). V was trimmed by 1 base and J by 5 bases, leaving 8 bases between them. The CDR3 has 13 amino acids. The CDR3 is CASSQAGAETQYF. For the CDR3, the DNA is TGTGCCAGCAGCCAAGCTGGGGCGGAGACCCAGTACTTC.

The V and J genes are TRBV5-1 and TRBJ1-2; no clear D. The V end lost 0 bases, the J end lost 0 bases, and 9 bases lay between the germline ends. CDR1 is SGHRS, CDR2 YFSETQ, per germline. The CDR3 loop spans 15 amino acids. DNA for the CDR3: TGCGCCAGCAGCTTGGTTACAGCCGCTAACTATGGCTACACCTTC. Protein product: CASSLVTAANYGYTF.

V is TRBV19 and J is TRBJ2-1; possibly TRBD2 for D (6 bases). V was shortened by 6 bases and J by 2 bases, with 14 bases between the two germline ends. This CDR3 comprises 15 residues. Germline V gene sequence: CDR1 LNHDA, CDR2 SQIVND (reference sequence). Here the CDR3 DNA reads TGTGCCAGTAGCACGAGGAGGGCCCCCTACAATGAGCAGTTCTTC. Its protein is CASSTRRAPYNEQFF. Looking up the rest from reference TRBV19 and TRBJ2-1 gives the full variable domain: DGGITQSPKYLFRKEGQNVTLSCEQNLNHDAMYWYRQDPGQGLRLIYYSQIVNDFQKGDIAEGYSVSREKKESFPLTVTSAQKNPTAFYLCASSTRRAPYNEQFFGPGTRLTVL.

V usage is TRBV10-2 and J usage is TRBJ2-1; tentative D call: TRBD2 (6 bases). The CDR3 loop spans 15 amino acids. Trimming removed 2 bases from V and 3 bases from J, with 11 bases in between. Germline V gene data show CDR1 as WSHSY and CDR2 as SAAADI. The CDR3 coding sequence is TGCGCCAGCAGTGAGAGGCCTAGCGTCTACAATGAGCAGTTCTTC. This codes for CASSERPSVYNEQFF.

V is TRBV29-1 and J is TRBJ1-1, with D possibly matching TRBD1 (6 bases). CDR1 is SQVTM and CDR2 is ANQGSEA in the germline V gene. The CDR3 consists of 12 residues. V was cut by 3 bases and J by 5 bases, with 10 bases left in between. The CDR3 is CSVDTGRTEAFF. The CDR3 DNA reads as TGCAGCGTTGACACAGGGCGGACTGAAGCTTTCTTT. The variable domain in full, completed from reference TRBV29-1 and TRBJ1-1, reads SAVISQKPSRDICQRGTSLTIQCQVDSQVTMMFWYRQQPGQSLTLIATANQGSEATYESGFVIDKFPISRPNLTFSTLTVSNMSPEDSSIYLCSVDTGRTEAFFGQGTRLTVV.

This sequence joins TRBV6-5 and TRBJ2-3; D is undetermined. V gave up 8 bases and J gave up 1 base, with 4 bases separating them. The CDR3 consists of 11 residues. The germline V gene has CDR1 MNHEY and CDR2 SVGAGI. CDR3 coding DNA: TGTGCCAGCGGGCGCACAGATACGCAGTATTTT. Amino acid sequence: CASGRTDTQYF.

The gene calls are TRBV5-6 and TRBJ2-3; no clear D. Germline V gene lookup returns CDR1 SGHDT and CDR2 YYEEEE. The CDR3 has 15 residues. V was shortened by 0 bases and J by 4 bases, with 12 bases between the two germline ends. DNA for the CDR3: TGTGCCAGCAGCTTGGGCCTCACGGGTGCAGATACGCAGTATTTT. Translating it yields CASSLGLTGADTQYF.

The rearrangement links TRBV5-6 to TRBJ1-2; 7 positions match TRBD1. With 1 base clipped from V and 7 bases from J, the junction kept 4 bases outside the gene matches. This CDR3 is built from 13 residues. The germline V gene has CDR1 SGHDT and CDR2 YYEEEE. The CDR3 loop reads CASSLLAGGGYTF. CDR3 DNA sequence: TGTGCCAGCAGCTTGTTAGCAGGGGGTGGCTACACCTTC.

The chain combines TRBV24-1 with TRBJ2-7; D possibly corresponds to TRBD1 (6 bases). Trimming stripped 5 bases from V and 6 bases from J, with 19 bases between. The CDR3 is made up of 15 amino acids. CDR1 is KGHDR and CDR2 is SFDVKD in the germline V gene. Here the CDR3 DNA reads TGTGCCACCAGTGCCGGGACAACTGAATCTCGCGAGCAGTACTTC. This codes for CATSAGTTESREQYF.